This T cell receptor (beta chain) originates from a study of blood T cell repertoires in COVID-19. As for the study in general: Samples representing acute and convalescent COVID-19 were sourced from the United States, Italy and Spain. T cells, B-cell-depleted T cells, or PBMCs provided the cDNA or gDNA that served as material.

Per the study methods: Quantification of nucleated cells was approximated via reference gene primer amplification. Sequencing used immunoSEQ multiplex PCR; TCRdb keeps in-frame clones, though not all of them. V, J and clone size were drawn from that table, and D and trimming were deduced from the DNA. The sample has about 420,000 clones, roughly 90% seen once. Enrolment of Seattle patients took place during active infection, and they were followed longitudinally. Looked up from germline, CDR1 is SGHTS and CDR2 is YDEGEE. Trimming left V 8 bases short and J 5 bases short, with 16 bases between. The CDR3 runs to 13 residues.

Sequencing was done on a sample of peripheral blood. V usage is TRBV5-8 and J usage is TRBJ2-5; possibly TRBD1 for D (6 bases). The receptor was derived from a man aged 18 to 29 with COVID-19, enrolled during active disease. In DNA form, the CDR3 reads TGTGCCAGTTACAGGGTTCAGGGGGAGACCCAGTACTTC. Translating it yields CASYRVQGETQYF.